A selection of T cell receptor beta chains follows, all from one sample in a study of control samples from healthy donors and cancer patients. Produced via immunoSEQ multiplex PCR; TCRdb's table is partial and in-frame only. The sample yields roughly 94,000 clones, 70% to 85% seen once. Source material: PBMCs. The receptors stem from a man between 70 and 80 years old with lung cancer. Both conserved end residues are part of each CDR3. A D gene is named only where the DNA matches it firmly.

V	J	D	CDR3
TRBV6-6	TRBJ2-7	TRBD1	CASSYSSGQGDEQYF
TRBV30	TRBJ1-2	TRBD1	CAWSEAGTGKGRRDFF
TRBV7-3	TRBJ2-3	TRBD2	CASSLQSGGAVDTQYF
TRBV11-2	TRBJ2-3	.	CASSLQSQSTDTQYF
TRBV18	TRBJ1-2	TRBD1	CASSPPLGQGNYGYTF
TRBV18	TRBJ2-3	TRBD1	CASSPVSAGTGRRDTQYF
TRBV12-5	TRBJ2-3	.	CASGWGSNAADTQYF
TRBV2	TRBJ2-7	.	CASKGDATFGSSYEQYF
TRBV28	TRBJ1-1	.	CASTKTGNTEAFF
TRBV5-1	TRBJ2-3	.	CASSLEEGGDTQYF
TRBV5-8	TRBJ2-2	TRBD2	CASRGGLAGAPRRELFF
TRBV27	TRBJ1-5	TRBD1	CASSLSGTGLRPQHF
TRBV7-9	TRBJ2-3	.	CASSLVNGADTQYF
TRBV11-2	TRBJ2-4	TRBD1	CASSLWADRGRDIQYF
TRBV5-1	TRBJ2-7	.	CASSPGLYEQYF
TRBV7-2	TRBJ2-3	TRBD2	CASSLEGSGASTDTQYF
TRBV3-1/TRBV3-2	TRBJ1-5	TRBD1	CASSQGGTVNQPQHF
TRBV12-3/TRBV12-4	TRBJ1-1	TRBD1	CASSLQGDTEAFF
TRBV5-1	TRBJ1-1	.	CASSLHDTEAFF
TRBV30	TRBJ2-3	TRBD2	CAWSNLAGGTDTQYF
TRBV14	TRBJ1-6	.	CASSQDFASPLHF
TRBV5-4	TRBJ2-3	TRBD2	CASSLFQRGDTDTQYF
TRBV19	TRBJ1-2	.	CASTPVRTEGNYGYTF
TRBV15	TRBJ2-7	.	CATSPGGTAHYEQYF
TRBV4-3	TRBJ2-2	.	CASSRGTVSGELFF
TRBV3-1/TRBV3-2	TRBJ2-7	.	CASSQLPGFQGHEQYF
TRBV6-6	TRBJ1-3	.	CASSYIIDSGNTIYF
TRBV6-5	TRBJ2-1	TRBD1	CASTSGTGSQREQFF
TRBV27	TRBJ1-2	.	CASSPWGGAQIYGYTF
TRBV5-6	TRBJ1-2	.	CASSSAAAGANYGYTF
TRBV5-1	TRBJ2-1	TRBD2	CASSRSGGAYNEQFF
TRBV30	TRBJ1-3	.	CAWSRPGNTIYF
TRBV25-1	TRBJ2-6	TRBD1	CASAVGQPFSGANVLTF
TRBV10-3	TRBJ2-7	.	CAIKGPLSYEQYF
TRBV5-4	TRBJ2-3	TRBD2	CASSGIAGGPTDTQYF